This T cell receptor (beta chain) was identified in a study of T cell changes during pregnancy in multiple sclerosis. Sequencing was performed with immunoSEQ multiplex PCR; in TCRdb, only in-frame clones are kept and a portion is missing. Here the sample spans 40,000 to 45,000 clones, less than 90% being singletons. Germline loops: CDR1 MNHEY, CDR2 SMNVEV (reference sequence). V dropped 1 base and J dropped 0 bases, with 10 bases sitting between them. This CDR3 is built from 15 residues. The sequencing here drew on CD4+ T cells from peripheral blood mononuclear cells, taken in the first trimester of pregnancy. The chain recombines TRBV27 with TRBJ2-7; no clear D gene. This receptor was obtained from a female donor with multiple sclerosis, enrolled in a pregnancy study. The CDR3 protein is CASSLFSMSSYEQYF. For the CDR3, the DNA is TGTGCCAGCAGTTTATTCTCGATGAGCTCCTACGAGCAGTACTTC.